The 24 T cell receptor beta chains in this list originate from one sample, sequenced in a study of blood T cell repertoires in COVID-19. Libraries were prepared by immunoSEQ multiplex PCR; TCRdb keeps only in-frame clonotypes and omits some of them. The data hold around 46,000 clones, with over 80% observed a single time. Sequences were obtained from peripheral blood. Every receptor here comes from a human donor in a cohort sampled during active COVID-19.

V is TRBV10-2 and J is TRBJ2-7, with TRBD2 matching 9 bases. CDR3 size: 14 residues. Germline V gene data show CDR1 as WSHSY and CDR2 as SAAADI. V shed 0 bases, J shed 6 bases, and the junction held 3 bases outside the gene matches. CDR3 DNA sequence: TGCGCCAGCAGTGAGTCTAGCGGGAGCGGCGAGCAGTACTTC. As protein: CASSESSGSGEQYF.

The V call is TRBV30, the J call TRBJ2-2; no clear D. The CDR3 contains 14 residues. Germline loops: CDR1 GTSNPN, CDR2 SVGIG (reference sequence). V was cut by 5 bases and J by 0 bases, with 10 bases left in between. The CDR3 is CAWCNSANTGELFF. The CDR3 nucleotides are TGTGCCTGGTGCAACAGTGCGAACACCGGGGAGCTGTTTTTT.

The chain employs TRBV9 and TRBJ2-3, with 9 nucleotides matching TRBD1. Germline lookup yields CDR1 SGDLS and CDR2 YYNGEE. Germline trimming cut 4 bases from V and 6 bases from J; bases unmatched to any gene: 12. The CDR3 is made up of 16 amino acids. The CDR3 loop reads CASSFGSLGQGDTQYF. The CDR3, as DNA: TGTGCCAGCAGCTTCGGGAGCCTTGGACAGGGGGATACGCAGTATTTT.

The J gene is TRBJ2-7, the V gene TRBV3-1 (or the pseudogene TRBV3-2), with 11 nucleotides matching TRBD2. The ends lost 4 bases at V and 0 bases at J; junction bases unmatched: 2. In germline, CDR1 is LGHDT, CDR2 YNNKEL (reference sequence). The CDR3 extends over 15 amino acids. The CDR3: CASSPGLAVSYEQYF. The CDR3 region has the DNA TGTGCCAGCAGCCCGGGACTAGCGGTCTCCTACGAGCAGTACTTC.

The DNA for the CDR3 is TGTGCCAGCAGCGTTGCCAGGGATTACAAGTACGAGCAGTACTTC. Translation gives CASSVARDYKYEQYF. The chain uses TRBV21-1 and TRBJ2-7; no DNA check was done on the table's D call, TRBD1. TRBV21-1 is flagged as a pseudogene. This CDR3 is 15 amino acids long.

The chain uses TRBV2 and TRBJ2-7; D remains unclear. The V and J ends lost 4 bases and 4 bases respectively, with 14 bases between them. Germline assignment: CDR1 SNHLY and CDR2 FYNNEI. The CDR3 runs to 14 residues. CDR3 DNA sequence: TGTGCCAGCAGTGTGACTTTTGGTCCATACGAGCAGTACTTC. Its translation: CASSVTFGPYEQYF.

V and J are TRBV15 and TRBJ2-2; 11 nucleotides line up with TRBD2. This CDR3 has 19 amino acids. Losses at the gene ends were 0 bases for V and 4 bases for J; bases not matched to a gene: 10. The germline V gene has CDR1 LNHNV and CDR2 YYDKDF (reference sequence). DNA of the CDR3: TGTGCCACCAGCAGAGATACCCCCGAACTAGCGGGAGTCACCGGGGAGCTGTTTTTT. This sequence encodes CATSRDTPELAGVTGELFF.

The chain has TRBV5-3 and TRBJ1-1; 11 nucleotides align to TRBD1. TRBV5-3 has ORF status, its function being uncertain. This CDR3 is 15 amino acids long. J was trimmed by 7 bases and V by 0 bases; bases with no gene match: 5. The CDR3 nucleotides read TGTGCCAGAAGCTTGGATGGGACAGGGGGTGTTGAAGCTTTCTTT. It encodes CARSLDGTGGVEAFF.

The chain is built from TRBV5-4 and TRBJ2-7; a possible D gene is TRBD2 (6 bases). The CDR3 has 15 amino acids. Germline V gene lookup returns CDR1 SGHNT and CDR2 YYREEE (reference sequence). Trimming took 5 bases from V and 0 from J, leaving 15 bases between them. CDR3 sequence reads: CASSREEGLSYEQYF. Here the CDR3 DNA reads TGTGCCAGCAGTCGAGAGGAGGGGCTCTCCTACGAGCAGTACTTC.

The rearrangement uses TRBV30 and TRBJ2-5; D is uncertain. The germline V and J ends were trimmed by 1 base and 1 base, with 16 bases remaining between them. Germline CDR1 GTSNPN, CDR2 SVGIG (reference sequence). This CDR3 has 16 residues. Written as DNA, the CDR3 is TGTGCCTGGAGTGCAACAATGGGCAGCCTCCAAGAGACCCAGTACTTC. Protein product: CAWSATMGSLQETQYF.

The rearrangement links TRBV30 to TRBJ1-2, with 7 nucleotides matching TRBD1. Germline loops: CDR1 GTSNPN, CDR2 SVGIG (reference sequence). V lost 1 base, J lost 7 bases, and 12 bases stayed unmatched. This CDR3 region has 15 residues. The CDR3 loop is CAWSGDSGNWGGYTF. The CDR3 DNA is TGTGCCTGGAGTGGGGACAGTGGCAATTGGGGTGGCTACACCTTC.

V usage is TRBV6-1 and J usage is TRBJ2-3, with D possibly matching TRBD2 (6 bases). This CDR3 has 12 amino acids. Germline CDR1 MNHNS, CDR2 SASEGT. The CDR3 DNA reads TGTGCGGCGGGGTGGAGGACAGATACGCAGTATTTT. This sequence encodes CAAGWRTDTQYF.

The chain is built from TRBV27 and TRBJ1-1; D gene uncertain. Trimming stripped 7 bases from V and 3 bases from J, with 12 bases between. This CDR3 comprises 13 residues. The germline CDR1 and CDR2 sequences are MNHEY and SMNVEV (reference sequence). CDR3 amino acids: CASKATWDTEAFF. CDR3 DNA: TGTGCCAGCAAGGCGACTTGGGACACTGAAGCTTTCTTT.

This clone was counted a single time. The J gene is TRBJ2-3, the V gene TRBV28, with 9 bases that match TRBD2. From germline, CDR1 is MDHEN and CDR2 SYDVKM. V shed 2 bases and J 6 bases; nucleotides not matched to a gene: 12. This CDR3 region has 17 residues. As DNA, the CDR3 is TGTGCCAGCAGTTTACGGCGGGAGGGCTTTAGGTTGGATACGCAGTATTTT. This codes for CASSLRREGFRLDTQYF.

The chain links TRBV7-2 to TRBJ1-2; no firm D call. V was shortened by 5 bases and J by 5 bases, with 21 bases between the two germline ends. The germline V gene has CDR1 SGHTA and CDR2 FQGNSA. This CDR3 is 16 amino acids long. The CDR3: CASSPGSGRVGYGYTF. CDR3 sequence (DNA): TGTGCCAGCAGCCCAGGCTCGGGGAGGGTTGGGTATGGCTACACCTTC.

This chain joins TRBV19 and TRBJ2-7; TRBD1 matches 7 bases. The germline V gene encodes CDR1 LNHDA and CDR2 SQIVND (reference sequence). J was trimmed by 2 bases and V by 3 bases; bases with no gene match: 7. The length of the CDR3 is 15 residues. CDR3 DNA: TGTGCCAGTAGTATCGGTCAGGGGGTCGCCTACGAGCAGTACTTC. Translated, it gives CASSIGQGVAYEQYF.

This chain links TRBV2 with TRBJ2-5; 7 bases are a match to TRBD2. The germline gives CDR1 SNHLY, CDR2 FYNNEI. Germline trimming cut 8 bases from V and 3 bases from J; bases unmatched to any gene: 6. The CDR3 totals 13 residues. CDR3 residues: CASLGGAKETQYF. CDR3 DNA sequence: TGTGCCAGCCTGGGAGGGGCCAAAGAGACCCAGTACTTC.

This chain joins TRBV7-2 and TRBJ2-7, with 9 bases fitting TRBD1. The CDR3 consists of 13 residues. V lost 4 bases to trimming and J lost 9 bases; unmatched junction nucleotides: 7. CDR1 and CDR2 from the germline V gene are SGHTA and FQGNSA. The CDR3 nucleotides are TGTGCCAGCAGCTACGGACAGGGGAAGTGGCAGTACTTC. This gives the protein CASSYGQGKWQYF.

V gene TRBV5-1 combines with J gene TRBJ2-7; a weak D match, TRBD2 (6 bases). With 4 bases removed from V and 1 base from J, the gap between germline ends came to 15 bases. Germline CDR1 and CDR2: SGHRS and YFSETQ. CDR3 size: 15 residues. CDR3 amino acids: CASSRSGSGSYEQYF. In DNA, the CDR3 is TGCGCCAGCAGCAGAAGCGGGTCGGGGTCCTACGAGCAGTACTTC. The entire variable domain, with the rest obtained from reference TRBV5-1 and TRBJ2-7, is as follows: KAGVTQTPRYLIKTRGQQVTLSCSPISGHRSVSWYQQTPGQGLQFLFEYFSETQRNKGNFPGRFSGRQFSNSRSEMNVSTLELGDSALYLCASSRSGSGSYEQYFGPGTRLTVT.

The chain couples TRBV5-1 to TRBJ2-2; D is perhaps TRBD2 (6 bases). The ends were cut back, 5 bases at V and 7 bases at J, with 21 bases in the middle. The CDR3 sequence is 16 residues long. Looked up from germline, CDR1 is SGHRS and CDR2 is YFSETQ. The CDR3 reads CASSYLEGGSGGELFF. CDR3 DNA: TGCGCCAGCAGTTACCTTGAGGGAGGAAGTGGCGGGGAGCTGTTTTTT. The complete variable domain, with remaining parts taken from reference TRBV5-1 and TRBJ2-2, reads KAGVTQTPRYLIKTRGQQVTLSCSPISGHRSVSWYQQTPGQGLQFLFEYFSETQRNKGNFPGRFSGRQFSNSRSEMNVSTLELGDSALYLCASSYLEGGSGGELFFGEGSRLTVL.

This chain links TRBV6-2 or TRBV6-3 with TRBJ2-2; TRBD1 agrees at 7 bases. CDR1 MNHEY and CDR2 SVGEGT come from the germline V gene. CDR3 length: 16 residues. V lost 2 bases, J lost 5 bases, and 8 bases stayed unmatched. CDR3 DNA: TGTGCCAGCAGTTACCCAAGGACGACAGGGACCGGGGAGCTGTTTTTT. Translation: CASSYPRTTGTGELFF.

This sequence joins TRBV4-1 and TRBJ1-5, with unresolved D. V lost 0 bases and J lost 2, with 8 bases in between. Germline values: CDR1 MGHRA, CDR2 YSYEKL. The CDR3 is 15 residues long. CDR3: CASSQDSERNQPQHF. CDR3 DNA: TGCGCCAGCAGCCAAGATTCGGAGCGCAATCAGCCCCAGCATTTT.

The genes are TRBV9 and TRBJ1-6; no firm D call. The CDR3 is 16 amino acids. The V end lost 3 bases, the J end lost 0 bases, and 10 bases lay between the germline ends. Looked up from germline, CDR1 is SGDLS and CDR2 is YYNGEE. The CDR3 nucleotides are TGTGCCAGCAGCGCCTCCGGGAGCTCCTATAATTCACCCCTCCACTTT. Translation: CASSASGSSYNSPLHF.

The genes are TRBV6-5 and TRBJ2-6; perhaps TRBD2 as D (5 bases). Germline V lookup: CDR1 MNHEY, CDR2 SVGAGI. The CDR3 contains 16 residues. V was clipped by 4 bases and J by 0 bases, with 10 bases between them. The CDR3 is CASSFLGVSGANVLTF. The CDR3 DNA sequence: TGTGCCAGCAGTTTTCTCGGGGTCTCTGGGGCCAACGTCCTGACTTTC.